Presented here are 24 T cell receptor beta chains from one specimen sequenced in a study of blood T cells in healthy people across ages. A second PCR, run for roughly 7 to 11 cycles, used a sample-barcoded 5' primer plus a J-beta primer mix. TCRdb re-called the 5' RACE reads through MiXCR, storing one row per CDR3 protein. The table includes under 2,000,000 distinct CDR3 sequences, roughly 49% detected once. Sequencing was performed on blood. The receptors come from a woman aged 40 to 55 in good health.

The chain links TRBV9 to TRBJ1-6; 7 bases fit TRBD1. This CDR3 contains 17 residues. Trimming removed 0 bases from V and 2 bases from J; junction bases left unmatched: 5. The germline V gene encodes CDR1 SGDLS and CDR2 YYNGEE. This CDR3 is CASSVDHRGTYNSPLHF. CDR3 nucleotide sequence: TGTGCCAGCAGCGTAGACCACAGGGGAACCTATAATTCACCCCTCCACTTT.

In its sample, this clonotype was seen a few times. The V gene is TRBV5-1, the J gene TRBJ1-1; 10 nucleotides agree with TRBD1. This CDR3 contains 14 residues. Trimming cost V 4 bases and J 4 bases; bases outside gene matches: 4. Germline V gene data show CDR1 as SGHRS and CDR2 as YFSETQ. The CDR3 DNA sequence: TGCGCCAGCAGCGGACAGGGGGGGGCCACTGAAGCTTTCTTT. This encodes CASSGQGGATEAFF. Filled out from reference TRBV5-1 and TRBJ1-1, the complete variable domain reads KAGVTQTPRYLIKTRGQQVTLSCSPISGHRSVSWYQQTPGQGLQFLFEYFSETQRNKGNFPGRFSGRQFSNSRSEMNVSTLELGDSALYLCASSGQGGATEAFFGQGTRLTVV.

This clonotype has more than one count but fewer than ten. J is TRBJ2-5 and V is TRBV20-1; TRBD1 matches at 7 bases. J was trimmed by 5 bases and V by 4 bases; bases with no gene match: 10. Germline assignment: CDR1 DFQATT and CDR2 SNEGSKA (reference sequence). This CDR3 region has 14 residues. Here the CDR3 reads CSANRDSGWETQYF. The CDR3 nucleotides read TGCAGTGCTAACCGGGACAGTGGGTGGGAGACCCAGTACTTC.

CDR3 sequence reads: CASSQKQGGNSPLHF. The DNA of the CDR3 is TGTGCCAGCAGCCAAAAACAGGGTGGTAATTCACCCCTCCACTTT. The chain has TRBV3-1 and TRBJ1-6, with D possibly being TRBD1 (6 bases). Germline V gene data show CDR1 as LGHDT and CDR2 as YNNKEL (reference sequence). Trimming removed 2 bases from V and 6 bases from J, with 11 bases in between. This CDR3 region has 15 residues.

V gene TRBV15 combines with J gene TRBJ1-2, with TRBD1 identical over 11 bases. Trimming took 1 base from V and 3 from J; bases not matched to a gene: 1. Looked up from germline, CDR1 is LNHNV and CDR2 is YYDKDF (reference sequence). CDR3 length equals 15 residues. CDR3 sequence: CATSRGDRGYYGYTF. In nucleotides, the CDR3 is TGTGCCACCAGCAGAGGGGACAGGGGGTACTATGGCTACACCTTC.

The V call is TRBV5-1, the J call TRBJ1-4; D uncertain. The CDR3 covers 15 residues. Trimming removed 4 bases from V and 2 bases from J, with 12 bases in between. CDR1 and CDR2 from the germline V gene are SGHRS and YFSETQ. The CDR3 DNA is TGCGCCAGCAGCCAATCATGGGGTACTAATGAAAAACTGTTTTTT. Translation gives CASSQSWGTNEKLFF. The full variable domain, its missing parts supplied by reference TRBV5-1 and TRBJ1-4, is KAGVTQTPRYLIKTRGQQVTLSCSPISGHRSVSWYQQTPGQGLQFLFEYFSETQRNKGNFPGRFSGRQFSNSRSEMNVSTLELGDSALYLCASSQSWGTNEKLFFGSGTQLSVL.

This clonotype has only one observation. The chain links TRBV7-2 to TRBJ1-5; D may be TRBD1 (6 bases). Per germline, CDR1 SGHTA and CDR2 FQGNSA. V lost 3 bases to trimming and J lost 6 bases, with 15 bases between them. This CDR3 is 15 amino acids long. The CDR3 sequence: CASSLGGRIGQPQHF. The CDR3 region has the DNA TGTGCCAGCAGCTTGGGGGGGCGGATCGGTCAGCCCCAGCATTTT.

The V and J genes are TRBV10-3 and TRBJ2-3, with D uncertain. This CDR3 comprises 12 residues. The germline V and J ends were trimmed by 5 bases and 2 bases, with 5 bases remaining between them. Germline V lookup: CDR1 ENHRY, CDR2 SYGVKD. CDR3 amino acids: CAISLNTDTQYF. CDR3 DNA: TGTGCCATCAGTTTAAACACAGATACGCAGTATTTT.

The gene calls are TRBV6-2 or TRBV6-3 and TRBJ2-4; 9 bases match TRBD2. After removal of 6 bases from V and 15 bases from J, the junction contained 12 bases not matched to a gene. In germline, CDR1 is MNHEY, CDR2 SVGEGT. The CDR3 has 13 amino acids. CDR3 amino acids: CASSYGTSLTWYF. CDR3 DNA sequence: TGTGCCAGCAGCTACGGGACTAGCCTTACTTGGTACTTC.

The chain employs TRBV20-1 and TRBJ2-7, with 9 positions matching TRBD1. The CDR3 spans 17 residues. Trimming at V came to 0 bases and at J to 3 bases, leaving 12 bases not matched to a gene. Per germline, CDR1 DFQATT and CDR2 SNEGSKA (reference sequence). The CDR3 DNA reads TGCAGTGCTAGAGAGGCGAGGACAGGGGAAAATCTCTACGAGCAGTACTTC. This sequence encodes CSAREARTGENLYEQYF.

CDR3 sequence (DNA): TGTGCCAGCAGCCAAGACGGGAGCTCCTACAATGAGCAGTACTTC. Residues: CASSQDGSSYNEQYF. The rearrangement uses TRBV3-1 and TRBJ2-1; maybe TRBD2 (6 bases). The J call may be incorrect, as the DNA end agrees better with TRBJ2-7. Germline-derived CDR1 and CDR2 are LGHDT and YNNKEL (reference sequence). The length of the CDR3 is 15 residues.

This chain joins TRBV3-1 and TRBJ2-7; 8 bases match TRBD2. The ends lost 1 base at V and 6 bases at J; junction bases unmatched: 2. Looked up from germline, CDR1 is LGHDT and CDR2 is YNNKEL (reference sequence). This CDR3 contains 13 residues. The CDR3 sequence: CASSQALAAEQYF. Written as DNA, the CDR3 is TGTGCCAGCAGCCAAGCACTAGCGGCCGAGCAGTACTTC.

This clonotype appeared a few times. The chain carries TRBV12-3 or TRBV12-4 and TRBJ2-5; the D call may be TRBD1 or TRBD2 (5 bases each). This CDR3 spans 13 amino acids. V lost 6 bases to trimming and J lost 4 bases, with 12 bases between them. The CDR3 reads CASSFNGGETQYF. CDR3 coding DNA: TGTGCCAGCAGCTTCAATGGGGGAGAGACCCAGTACTTC.

The chain recombines TRBV6-2 or TRBV6-3 with TRBJ2-3, with D hard to call. The V end was cut by 6 bases, the J end by 5 bases, with 15 bases between. Germline V gene data show CDR1 as MNHEY and CDR2 as SVGEGT. The CDR3 runs 14 residues. The CDR3 spells CASSPRKAVDTQYF. The CDR3, as DNA: TGTGCCAGCAGCCCCCGGAAGGCCGTAGATACGCAGTATTTT.

The V gene is TRBV25-1, the J gene TRBJ2-7; TRBD2 matches at 8 bases. CDR1 is MGHDK and CDR2 is SYGVNS in the germline V gene. This CDR3 is 13 amino acids long. With 3 bases clipped from V and 7 bases from J, the junction kept 5 bases outside the gene matches. The CDR3 sequence: CASSDRGGWEQYF. The CDR3 coding sequence is TGTGCCAGCAGTGATCGGGGGGGTTGGGAGCAGTACTTC.

This clonotype has just a few counts. This chain uses TRBV7-9 with TRBJ2-1; D is undetermined. The CDR3 length is 14 residues. From germline, CDR1 is SEHNR and CDR2 FQNEAQ (reference sequence). The V gene lost 3 bases and the J gene lost 7 bases, with 13 bases spanning the gap. The CDR3 sequence is CASSFSWNGNEQFF. As DNA, the CDR3 is TGTGCCAGCAGCTTCAGCTGGAATGGGAATGAGCAGTTCTTC.

This sequence joins TRBV7-2 and TRBJ2-3, with 10 bases identical to TRBD2. Germline CDR1 and CDR2: SGHTA and FQGNSA. This CDR3 spans 17 amino acids. J lost 2 bases, V lost 8 bases, and 13 bases had no gene match. CDR3 sequence (DNA): TGTGCCAGCGGCTCGGAGGGGACTAGCGTTATCACAGATACGCAGTATTTT. Translating gives CASGSEGTSVITDTQYF.

This chain connects TRBV6-4 to TRBJ2-3, with 11 nucleotides matching TRBD2. The CDR3 spans 15 residues. V lost 3 bases and J lost 3; bases outside the gene matches: 2. Germline CDR1 and CDR2: MRHNA and SNTAGT. The CDR3 spells CASSEIAGGTDTQYF. CDR3 DNA sequence: TGTGCCAGCAGTGAAATAGCGGGGGGGACAGATACGCAGTATTTT.

The genes are TRBV7-9 and TRBJ2-1; no clear D gene. In germline, CDR1 is SEHNR, CDR2 FQNEAQ (reference sequence). This CDR3 spans 15 amino acids. The V and J ends lost 7 bases and 0 bases respectively, with 13 bases between them. The CDR3 here is CASTPRTDSYNEQFF. CDR3 bases: TGTGCCAGCACTCCCCGGACCGACTCCTACAATGAGCAGTTCTTC.

This clonotype was seen a few times. The rearrangement joins TRBV27 to TRBJ2-3; a weak D match, TRBD2 (7 bases). The germline gives CDR1 MNHEY, CDR2 SMNVEV (reference sequence). V was cut by 4 bases and J by 4 bases, with 18 bases left in between. This CDR3 comprises 16 residues. CDR3 region: CASSSPGGGAADTQYF. The CDR3 bases are TGTGCCAGCAGTTCCCCTGGGGGGGGGGCAGCAGATACGCAGTATTTT.

This sequence joins TRBV4-1 and TRBJ1-6, with D uncertain. V lost 3 bases and J lost 5, with 8 bases in between. The length of the CDR3 is 14 residues. Per the germline V gene, CDR1 is MGHRA and CDR2 is YSYEKL. As DNA, the CDR3 is TGCGCCAGCAGCCAGGGATTAAATAATTCACCCCTCCACTTT. Residues: CASSQGLNNSPLHF.

This chain joins TRBV7-3 and TRBJ2-3; 10 bases map to TRBD2. V trimming: 5 bases; J trimming: 2 bases; junction bases outside the gene matches: 4. This CDR3 contains 15 residues. CDR1 and CDR2 (germline): SGHTA, FQGTGA. The CDR3 region is CASSPAGGTTDTQYF. CDR3 in DNA: TGTGCCAGCAGCCCAGCGGGGGGGACCACAGATACGCAGTATTTT.

The genes are TRBV29-1 and TRBJ2-1; TRBD2 is a possible D gene (6 bases). In germline, CDR1 is SQVTM, CDR2 ANQGSEA. The CDR3 runs 13 residues. With 1 base removed from V and 9 bases from J, the gap between germline ends came to 13 bases. The CDR3 here is CSVEGGGWGEQFF. DNA of the CDR3: TGCAGCGTTGAAGGCGGAGGGTGGGGTGAGCAGTTCTTC.

The genes are TRBV4-1 and TRBJ2-1; TRBD2 might be the D (6 bases). Germline-derived CDR1 and CDR2 are MGHRA and YSYEKL. The CDR3 totals 15 residues. V was pared by 8 bases and J by 10 bases, with 24 bases between. CDR3 sequence reads: CASSAGRSLSYEQFF. Written as DNA, the CDR3 is TGCGCCAGCTCGGCGGGACGATCACTTTCCTACGAGCAGTTCTTC.